This T cell receptor beta chain was captured in a study of blood T cells in healthy people across ages. Study-wide findings and caveats: Per million T cells, TCR beta diversity dropped about linearly as age rose.

Of note for this clonotype: Its antigen is undetermined.

The CDR3 sequence is 13 residues long. The V and J ends lost 3 bases and 6 bases respectively, with 9 bases between them. The germline CDR1 and CDR2 sequences are ENHRY and SYGVKD. Healthy Russian Caucasian donors spanned ages about 6 to 100 years. The authors isolated at least 6 million PBMCs per sample. No fewer than 5.5 micrograms of total RNA were isolated from every sample. PCR was performed a second time for roughly 7 to 11 cycles using a sample-barcoded 5' primer and a J-beta primer mix. TCRdb redid the calling of the 5' RACE reads with MiXCR, one entry per CDR3 protein. The sample yields about a million distinct CDR3 sequences, under 50% seen once.

V usage is TRBV10-3 and J usage is TRBJ2-1, with a possible D match to TRBD1 (6 bases). The source material was blood. The sequence was obtained from a man between 25 and 39 years old in good health. The CDR3 DNA reads as TGTGCCATCAGTGAAGACAGGACCAATGAGCAGTTCTTC. It translates to CAISEDRTNEQFF.